These 5 T cell receptor beta chains came from one sample sequenced in a study of cytomegalovirus exposure and HLA in healthy donors. PCR used 60 Vbeta primers and 13 Jbeta primers. Generated by immunoSEQ multiplex PCR, the TCRdb table keeps only in-frame clones and is missing some. The table includes fewer than 200,000 clones, 78% detected once. Sequences were obtained from PBMCs. The receptor set was obtained from a woman in her twenties or thirties in good health and CMV-seropositive.

The chain couples TRBV30 to TRBJ2-3; 10 nucleotides align to TRBD2. This CDR3 is built from 15 residues. Germline loops: CDR1 GTSNPN, CDR2 SVGIG (reference sequence). Trimming took 0 bases from V and 3 from J; bases not matched to a gene: 3. As DNA, the CDR3 is TGTGCCTGGAGTGTAGCGGGGGGGTATACAGATACGCAGTATTTT. It encodes CAWSVAGGYTDTQYF.

The chain links TRBV7-8 to TRBJ2-5; D might be TRBD2 (6 bases). V was shortened by 4 bases and J by 0 bases, with 24 bases between the two germline ends. Germline V gene lookup returns CDR1 SGHVS and CDR2 FQNEAQ. The CDR3 sequence is 19 residues long. The CDR3 region is CASSSTTSLGVGHQETQYF. CDR3 nucleotides: TGTGCCAGCAGCTCGACGACTAGTTTGGGCGTGGGGCACCAAGAGACCCAGTACTTC.

V usage is TRBV6-5 and J usage is TRBJ1-1; 7 nucleotides line up with TRBD1. J gave up 5 bases and V 1 base, and 4 bases lay outside the gene matches. The CDR3 totals 14 residues. CDR1 is MNHEY, CDR2 SVGAGI, per germline. In nucleotides, the CDR3 is TGTGCCAGCAGTTACTACAGGGGATGGACTGAAGCTTTCTTT. This codes for CASSYYRGWTEAFF.

This chain links TRBV14 with TRBJ1-4; D is uncertain. The germline V gene has CDR1 SGHDN and CDR2 FVKESK. This CDR3 comprises 15 residues. Trimming pared 4 bases from V and 0 bases from J, leaving 9 bases between. CDR3 nucleotides: TGTGCCAGCAGCCCCCCTAGGACAACTAATGAAAAACTGTTTTTT. Protein: CASSPPRTTNEKLFF.

This clone was seen only a few times. This chain uses TRBV7-8 with TRBJ2-1; weak D call: TRBD2 (6 bases). V lost 0 bases and J lost 7, with 10 bases in between. CDR3 size: 14 residues. In germline, CDR1 is SGHVS, CDR2 FQNEAQ. CDR3 amino acids: CASSLALGGNEQFF. The CDR3 nucleotides are TGTGCCAGCAGCTTAGCGCTGGGAGGAAATGAGCAGTTCTTC.